What follows describes a single TCR beta chain. This entry belongs to a study of CD8 T cells in Susac syndrome. Study context: Patients with Susac syndrome had blood drawn and were at that point therapy-naive, on corticosteroids, or on intravenous immunoglobulin alone.

V lost 6 bases and J lost 7; bases outside the gene matches: 7. Germline V lookup: CDR1 SGHTA, CDR2 FQGNSA. The CDR3 consists of 15 residues. With random hexamers, reverse transcription was performed on about 0.5 to 1 ug of RNA. One entry per CDR3 protein results from TCRdb running MiXCR on the immunoSEQ multiplex PCR reads. The sample gives about 150,000 distinct CDR3 sequences, 95% to 97% of which show up once; around 0.12% is in the top ten. Sample: CD4+ T cells from PBMCs. This chain joins TRBV7-2 and TRBJ2-1; 12 bases are a match to TRBD2. The TCR comes from a human donor with Susac syndrome. The CDR3 region has the DNA TGTGCCAGCAGGACCGCTGGACTAGCGGGAAATGAGCAGTTCTTC. Translation: CASRTAGLAGNEQFF.